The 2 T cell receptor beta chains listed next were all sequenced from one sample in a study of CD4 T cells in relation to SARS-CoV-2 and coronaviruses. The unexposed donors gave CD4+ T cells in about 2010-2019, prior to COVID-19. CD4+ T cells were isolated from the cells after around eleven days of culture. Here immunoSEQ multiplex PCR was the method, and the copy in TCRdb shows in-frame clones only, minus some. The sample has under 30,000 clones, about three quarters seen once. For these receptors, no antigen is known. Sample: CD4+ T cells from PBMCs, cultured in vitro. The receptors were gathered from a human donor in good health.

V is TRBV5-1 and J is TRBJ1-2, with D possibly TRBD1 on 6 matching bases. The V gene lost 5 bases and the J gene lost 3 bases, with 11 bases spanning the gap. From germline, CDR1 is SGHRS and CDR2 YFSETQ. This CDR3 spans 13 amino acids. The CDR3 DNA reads TGCGCCAGCAGGCCACAGGGTGACTATGGCTACACCTTC. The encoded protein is CASRPQGDYGYTF.

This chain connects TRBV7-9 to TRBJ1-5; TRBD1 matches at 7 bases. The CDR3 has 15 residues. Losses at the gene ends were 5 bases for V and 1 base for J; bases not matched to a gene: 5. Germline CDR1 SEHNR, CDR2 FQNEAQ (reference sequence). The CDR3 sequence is CASSARQGSNQPQHF. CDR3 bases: TGTGCCAGCAGCGCAAGACAGGGAAGCAATCAGCCCCAGCATTTT.